This T cell receptor beta chain is drawn from a study of T cells after posttransplantation cyclophosphamide (TCRdb year 2016). About the study as a whole: The study tracked T cell repertoire reconstitution by TRB sequencing after myeloablative bone marrow transplantation using posttransplantation cyclophosphamide as GVHD prophylaxis. Blood from all 35 or so PTCy patients with 1-year posttransplant specimens was subjected to TRB sequencing. Up to about 3 additional blood samples from 2 to 5.2 years after transplant were also TRB-sequenced in 3 patients, as was pretransplant blood from a handful of patients. Samples from around 40 PTCy-treated patients and approximately 16 related bone marrow donors of those patients were subjected to antigen receptor sequencing. Because TRA and TRB clonality correlated tightly in roughly ten samples, later TCR analyses were limited to TRB. Public TRB sequences were queried against a database of over 3,600 sequences associated with responses to pathogens, tumor antigens, self-antigens and alloantigens. The paper's findings and limits, for the study overall: Donor-recipient similarity was low at 1-2 months but rose over the first year, and later blood repertoires were often dominated by donor CD8+ memory clones. Across roughly 49 patients, TRB clonality was highly associated with recipient CMV seropositivity and CMV reactivation, and PTCy diversity was similar to diversity in CNI/methotrexate controls. The TRB repertoires of T cells infiltrating skin or GI tract showed only limited overlap with the TRB repertoires of T cells in blood.

Remarks on this clone: Its antigen remains undetermined. No qualities accompany the bases; no much larger clone lies one base away.

From a lookup of the germline V gene (reference sequence), CDR1 and CDR2 are LNHDA and SQIVND. Trimming at the junction amounts to 9 bases on V and 11 bases on J, and the germline ends lie 26 bases apart. The CDR3 contains 15 residues, cysteine and phenylalanine counted. The kept DNA is CDR3 alone, 45 bases in frame from the first base. On the day of marrow donation, related bone marrow donors gave peripheral blood samples. Peripheral blood and bone marrow mononuclear cells were isolated by Ficoll-Hypaque density centrifugation and were cryopreserved. TRB sequencing used genomic DNA with the immunoSEQ assay at survey resolution or the hsTCRB kit. Concerning the study's data processing: The immunoSEQ software handled initial read processing, and the LymphoSeq R package was used for repertoire analyses. For each TRB dataset, clonality was calculated as 1 minus normalized Shannon entropy, and the Gini coefficient was computed as well. To infer phenotypes in unsorted samples, TRB sequences from sorted subsets of the recipient or donor were mapped onto the unsorted samples of the same recipient. Sourced from immuneACCESS, this table was stored by TCRdb with only in-frame sequences that have V and J called. A share of the clones is absent; for the studies checked, an unresolved V gene accounts for under half, and the remainder has no known explanation. D and trimming were read from the DNA, whereas the V and J calls and clone size are those reported in that table. Recorded for this sample are some 27,000 clones; approximately 90% of them occurred a single time. The top ten constitute roughly 3.4% of the sample.

The sample consisted of PBMCs. This sequence was found in a man in his fifties or sixties. The V and J segments used are TRBV19 and TRBJ1-5; a tentative D match to TRBD1 spans 6 bases. The CDR3 protein: CASDQGTIPQLAQHF. The sequenced DNA: TGTGCCAGCGACCAGGGGACGATCCCTCAGTTGGCCCAGCATTTT.